This TCR beta chain was recovered during a study of T cells in Graves' hyperthyroidism and ophthalmopathy. For this clonotype: Antigen specificity is unknown.

Study observations and caveats: The model's output predicted ophthalmopathy at a median of around 7 months prior to onset. Most thyroid clonotypes with frequency above 0.001 were detected in blood.

Patients aged 18 to 65 had newly diagnosed hyperthyroidism lasting under 2 months. Diagnosing involved the use of clinical symptoms, serum thyroxine and TRAb, thyroid ultrasound and orbital computed tomography. What was amplified from RNA transcripts were TCR beta CDR3 regions. HTBI primers were the set used in a first-round RT-PCR of the TCR CDR3. TCRdb re-called the multiplex PCR reads with MiXCR, one entry per CDR3 protein. Of roughly 700,000 distinct CDR3 sequences in the sample, about a third were seen once. The CDR3 has 17 amino acids. V shed 4 bases and J shed 0 bases, with 18 bases lying between them. CDR1 and CDR2 from the germline V gene are LGHNA and YSLEER.

The sequence derives from a middle-aged woman with Graves' hyperthyroidism. The sample comprised blood. The rearrangement links TRBV4-3 to TRBJ1-1, with D uncertain. Here the CDR3 reads CASSLIWAGGMNTEAFF. The CDR3 nucleotides read TGCGCCAGCAGCCTCATATGGGCGGGCGGCATGAACACTGAAGCTTTCTTT.